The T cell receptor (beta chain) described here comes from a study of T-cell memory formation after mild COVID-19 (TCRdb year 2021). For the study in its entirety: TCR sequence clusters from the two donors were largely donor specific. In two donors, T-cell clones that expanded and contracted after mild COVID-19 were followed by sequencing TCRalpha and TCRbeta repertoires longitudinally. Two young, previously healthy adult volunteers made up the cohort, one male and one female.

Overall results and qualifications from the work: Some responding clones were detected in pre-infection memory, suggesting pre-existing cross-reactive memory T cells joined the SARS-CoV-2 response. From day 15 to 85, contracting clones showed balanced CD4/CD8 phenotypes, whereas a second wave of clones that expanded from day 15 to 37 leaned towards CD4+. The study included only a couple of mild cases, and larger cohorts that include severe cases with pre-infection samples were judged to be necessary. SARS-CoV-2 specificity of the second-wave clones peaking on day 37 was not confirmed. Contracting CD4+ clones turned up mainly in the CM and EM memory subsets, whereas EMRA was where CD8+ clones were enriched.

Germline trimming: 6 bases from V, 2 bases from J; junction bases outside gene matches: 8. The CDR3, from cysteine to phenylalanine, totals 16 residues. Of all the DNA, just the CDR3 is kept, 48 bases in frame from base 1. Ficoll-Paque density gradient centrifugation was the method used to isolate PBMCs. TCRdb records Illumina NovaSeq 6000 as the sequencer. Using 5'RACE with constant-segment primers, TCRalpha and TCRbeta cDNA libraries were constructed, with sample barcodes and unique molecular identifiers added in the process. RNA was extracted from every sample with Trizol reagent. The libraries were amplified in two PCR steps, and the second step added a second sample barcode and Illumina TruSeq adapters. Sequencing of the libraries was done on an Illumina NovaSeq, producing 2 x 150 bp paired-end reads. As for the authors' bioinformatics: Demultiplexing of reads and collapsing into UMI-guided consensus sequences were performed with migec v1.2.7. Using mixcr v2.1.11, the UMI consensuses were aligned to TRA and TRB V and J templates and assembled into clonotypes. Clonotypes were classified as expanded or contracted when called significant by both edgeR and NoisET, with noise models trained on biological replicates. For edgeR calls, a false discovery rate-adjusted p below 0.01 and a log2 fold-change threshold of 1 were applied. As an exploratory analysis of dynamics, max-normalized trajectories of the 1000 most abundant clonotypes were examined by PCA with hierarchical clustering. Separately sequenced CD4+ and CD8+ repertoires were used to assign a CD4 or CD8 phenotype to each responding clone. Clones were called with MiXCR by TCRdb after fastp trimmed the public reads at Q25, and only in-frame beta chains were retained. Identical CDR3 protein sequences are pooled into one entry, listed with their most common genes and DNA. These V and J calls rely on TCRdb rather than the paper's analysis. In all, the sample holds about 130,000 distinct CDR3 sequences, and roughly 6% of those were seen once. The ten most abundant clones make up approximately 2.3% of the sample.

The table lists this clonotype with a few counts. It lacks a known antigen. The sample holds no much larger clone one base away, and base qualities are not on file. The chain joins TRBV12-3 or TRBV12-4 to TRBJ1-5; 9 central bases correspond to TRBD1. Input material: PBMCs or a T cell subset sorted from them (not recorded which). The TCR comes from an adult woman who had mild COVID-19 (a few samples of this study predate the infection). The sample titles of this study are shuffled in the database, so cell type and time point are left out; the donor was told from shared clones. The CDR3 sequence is CASRGQGNMGNQPQHF. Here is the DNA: TGTGCCAGCAGGGGACAGGGCAATATGGGCAATCAGCCCCAGCATTTT.